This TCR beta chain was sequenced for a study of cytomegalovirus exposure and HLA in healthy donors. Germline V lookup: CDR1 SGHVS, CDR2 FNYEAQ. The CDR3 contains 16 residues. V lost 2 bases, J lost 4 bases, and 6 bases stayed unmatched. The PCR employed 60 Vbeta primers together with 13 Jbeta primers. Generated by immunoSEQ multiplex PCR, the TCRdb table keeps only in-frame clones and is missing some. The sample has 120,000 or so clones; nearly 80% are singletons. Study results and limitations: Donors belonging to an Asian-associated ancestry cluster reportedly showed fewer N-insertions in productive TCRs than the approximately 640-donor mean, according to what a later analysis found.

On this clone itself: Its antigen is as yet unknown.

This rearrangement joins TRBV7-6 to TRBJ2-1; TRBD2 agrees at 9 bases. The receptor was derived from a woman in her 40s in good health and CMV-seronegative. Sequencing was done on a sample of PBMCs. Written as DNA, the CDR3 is TGTGCCAGCAGCTTAACGCGCGGGAGGGCGTACAATGAGCAGTTCTTC. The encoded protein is CASSLTRGRAYNEQFF.